Shown below are 9 T cell receptor beta chains from a single sample sequenced in a study of T cell responses to AZD1222 COVID-19 vaccine. TCRdb's table, derived via immunoSEQ multiplex PCR, lists solely in-frame clones and lacks some. The repertoire holds 100,000 to 140,000 clones, 75% to 90% seen once, with around 4.5% in the top ten. This specimen consisted of peripheral blood, obtained on day 0 of AZD1222 vaccination. The origin of the receptors is an adult in good health.

The chain uses TRBV28 and TRBJ2-3; the D gene is possibly TRBD1 (6 bases). V was clipped by 6 bases and J by 1 base, with 14 bases between them. The germline gives CDR1 MDHEN, CDR2 SYDVKM. There are 15 residues in the CDR3. Written as DNA, the CDR3 is TGTGCCAGCAGCCCTGACAGGAGAGGCACAGATACGCAGTATTTT. It specifies CASSPDRRGTDTQYF.

This chain joins TRBV7-2 and TRBJ2-2, with TRBD1 matching over 8 bases. Germline V gives CDR1 SGHTA, CDR2 FQGNSA. V shed 1 base, J shed 5 bases, and the junction held 6 bases outside the gene matches. The CDR3 length is 16 residues. DNA of the CDR3: TGTGCCAGCAGCTTAGGCAGACAGGGGTGGACCGGGGAGCTGTTTTTT. Protein product: CASSLGRQGWTGELFF.

The genes are TRBV7-8 and TRBJ1-1; TRBD1 is a possible D gene (6 bases). The CDR3 runs to 13 residues. Germline values: CDR1 SGHVS, CDR2 FQNEAQ. V shed 0 bases and J shed 8 bases, with 10 bases lying between them. For the CDR3, the DNA is TGTGCCAGCAGCTTAGCCGGGACAAGAGAAGCTTTCTTT. Its protein is CASSLAGTREAFF.

The rearrangement joins TRBV5-1 to TRBJ1-4; 9 bases align to TRBD1. V shed 3 bases and J 4 bases; nucleotides not matched to a gene: 4. CDR1 SGHRS and CDR2 YFSETQ come from the germline V gene. The CDR3 is 15 amino acids. The CDR3 DNA reads as TGCGCCAGCAGCTCACAGGGGGCGGGTAATGAAAAACTGTTTTTT. Amino acids: CASSSQGAGNEKLFF.

This clone was observed a single time. The V call is TRBV6-6, the J call TRBJ2-7, with 10 positions matching TRBD1. Germline V gene data show CDR1 as MNHNY and CDR2 as SVGAGI (reference sequence). V was clipped by 5 bases and J by 7 bases; unmatched bases: 14. The CDR3 extends over 16 amino acids. The DNA of the CDR3 is TGTGCCAGCAGTCGAGATCCGGGACAGGGGTCGAGGGAGCAGTACTTC. Amino acids: CASSRDPGQGSREQYF.

This chain links TRBV12-3 or TRBV12-4 with TRBJ1-5; D is unclear. V shed 0 bases and J shed 2 bases, with 2 bases lying between them. CDR3 size: 13 residues. The DNA for the CDR3 is TGTGCCAGCAGTTTAGCGGGCAATCAGCCCCAGCATTTT. Its protein is CASSLAGNQPQHF.

This clone was seen only a few times. The chain carries TRBV6-5 and TRBJ1-3; D call uncertain. Germline-derived CDR1 and CDR2 are MNHEY and SVGAGI. This CDR3 is 15 amino acids long. Trimming took 5 bases from V and 0 from J, leaving 11 bases between them. DNA for the CDR3: TGTGCCAGCAGTCCCACGGGTAACTCTGGAAACACCATATATTTT. This sequence encodes CASSPTGNSGNTIYF.

The chain carries TRBV7-2 and TRBJ2-5; 8 nucleotides match TRBD2. Germline trimming cut 4 bases from V and 4 bases from J; bases unmatched to any gene: 11. The CDR3 is made up of 16 amino acids. Germline-derived CDR1 and CDR2 are SGHTA and FQGNSA. CDR3 loop: CASSSSGGTRPETQYF. DNA for the CDR3: TGTGCCAGCAGCTCCTCAGGTGGGACTAGACCAGAGACCCAGTACTTC.

The chain carries TRBV7-2 and TRBJ2-3; TRBD2 aligns across 12 bases. CDR3 length: 17 amino acids. Germline CDR1 is SGHTA and CDR2 is FQGNSA. Trimming at V came to 6 bases and at J to 4 bases, leaving 11 bases not matched to a gene. This chain's CDR3 is CASRPTLAGGQADTQYF. CDR3 sequence (DNA): TGTGCCAGCAGACCTACTCTAGCGGGGGGGCAGGCAGATACGCAGTATTTT.